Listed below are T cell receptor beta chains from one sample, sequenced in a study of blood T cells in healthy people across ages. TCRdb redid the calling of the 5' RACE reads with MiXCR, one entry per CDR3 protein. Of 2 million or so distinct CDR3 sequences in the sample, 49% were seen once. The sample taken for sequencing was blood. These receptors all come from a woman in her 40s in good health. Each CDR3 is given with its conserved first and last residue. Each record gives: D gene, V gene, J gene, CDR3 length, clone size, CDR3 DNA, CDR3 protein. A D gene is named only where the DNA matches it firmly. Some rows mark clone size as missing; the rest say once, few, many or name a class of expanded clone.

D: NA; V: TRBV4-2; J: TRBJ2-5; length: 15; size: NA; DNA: TGTGCCAGCAGCCATGGCCCCGGGATAGGGGAGACCCAGTACTTC; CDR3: CASSHGPGIGETQYF
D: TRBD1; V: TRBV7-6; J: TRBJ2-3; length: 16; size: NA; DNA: TGTGCCAGCTCCCCTCTCTCGGGACAGGGTTCAGATACGCAGTATTTT; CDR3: CASSPLSGQGSDTQYF
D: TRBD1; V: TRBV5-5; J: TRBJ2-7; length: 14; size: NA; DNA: TGTGCCAGCAGCTGTGGACAGGGGTCCTACGAGCAGTACTTC; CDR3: CASSCGQGSYEQYF
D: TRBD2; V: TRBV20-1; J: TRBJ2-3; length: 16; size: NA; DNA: TGCAGTGCCGGCGTCGTTAGCGGGGGCTCACAGGGTACGCAGTATTTT; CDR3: CSAGVVSGGSQGTQYF
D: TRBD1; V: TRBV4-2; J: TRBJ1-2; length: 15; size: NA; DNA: TGTGCCAGCAGCCCGGACAGGGGGATTTTCTATGGCTACACCTTC; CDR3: CASSPDRGIFYGYTF
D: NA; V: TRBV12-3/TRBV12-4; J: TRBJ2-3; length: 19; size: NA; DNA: TGTGCCAGCAGTTTAAGGCGCACCACTTTAACTGACCTCACAGATACGCAGTATTTT; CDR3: CASSLRRTTLTDLTDTQYF
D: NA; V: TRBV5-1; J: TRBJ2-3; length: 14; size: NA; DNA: TGCGCCAGCAGCTCGGGAGCGTGGGCAGATACGCAGTATTTT; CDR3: CASSSGAWADTQYF
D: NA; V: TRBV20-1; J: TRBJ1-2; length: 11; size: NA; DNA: TGCAGTGCTAGAGTTCCTCGTGGCTACACCTTC; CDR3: CSARVPRGYTF
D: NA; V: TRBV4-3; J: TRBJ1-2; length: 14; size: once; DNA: TGCGCCTGCAGCCACAGCGGGGACCCTCGTGGCTACACCTTC; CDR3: CACSHSGDPRGYTF
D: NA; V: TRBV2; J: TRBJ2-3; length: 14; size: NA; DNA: TGTGCCAGCAGTGAAGGGGGGGACCAAGATACGCAGTATTTT; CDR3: CASSEGGDQDTQYF
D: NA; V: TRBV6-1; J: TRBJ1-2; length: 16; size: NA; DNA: TGTGCCAGCAGTGGAAGTTCGACAGGTCTGAACTATGGCTACACCTTC; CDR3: CASSGSSTGLNYGYTF
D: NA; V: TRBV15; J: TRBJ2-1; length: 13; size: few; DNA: TGTGCCACCAGCAGAGATCGCGACAGAGAGCAGTTCTTC; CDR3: CATSRDRDREQFF
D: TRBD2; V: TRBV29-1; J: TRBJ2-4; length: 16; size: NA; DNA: TGCAGCGTTGAAGAGGGGAGGGACGTAGCCAAAAACATTCAGTACTTC; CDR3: CSVEEGRDVAKNIQYF
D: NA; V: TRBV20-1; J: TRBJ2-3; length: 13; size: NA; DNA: TGCAGTGCTTGGGAGCCTGGCACAGATACGCAGTATTTT; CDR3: CSAWEPGTDTQYF
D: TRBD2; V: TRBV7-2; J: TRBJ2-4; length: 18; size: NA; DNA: TGTGCCAGCAGCTTAGCGCTTATGGTAGCGGGGGGCCAAGACATTCAGTACTTC; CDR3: CASSLALMVAGGQDIQYF
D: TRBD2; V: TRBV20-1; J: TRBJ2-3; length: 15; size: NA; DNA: TGCAGTGCAGGCTGGACTAGCGGGGATCCAGATACGCAGTATTTT; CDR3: CSAGWTSGDPDTQYF
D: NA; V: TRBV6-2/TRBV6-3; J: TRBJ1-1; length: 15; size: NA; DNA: TGTGCCAGCAGTTACTCGGCAGGGATTAACACTGAAGCTTTCTTT; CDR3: CASSYSAGINTEAFF
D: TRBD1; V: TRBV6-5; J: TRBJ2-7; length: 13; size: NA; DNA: TGTGCCAGCAGTGGGACAGCTCACTACGAGCAGTACTTC; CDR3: CASSGTAHYEQYF
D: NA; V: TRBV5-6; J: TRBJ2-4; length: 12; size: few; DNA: TGTGCCAGCAGCCTTACAGTCGACATTCAGTACTTC; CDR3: CASSLTVDIQYF
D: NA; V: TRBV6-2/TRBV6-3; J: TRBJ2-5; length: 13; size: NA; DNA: TGTGCCAGCAGTTACATCGCCCCGGGGACCCAGTACTTC; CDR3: CASSYIAPGTQYF
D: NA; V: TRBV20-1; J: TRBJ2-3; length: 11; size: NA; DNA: TGCACTGCCCCTAGCCCAGATACGCAGTATTTT; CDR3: CTAPSPDTQYF
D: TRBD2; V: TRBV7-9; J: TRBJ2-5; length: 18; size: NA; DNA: TGTGCCAGCAGTTTAACTAGCGGGGGGATTAAGAATCGGGAGACCCAGTACTTC; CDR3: CASSLTSGGIKNRETQYF
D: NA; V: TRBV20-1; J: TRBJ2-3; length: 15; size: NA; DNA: TGCAGTGCTATAGCTGGGCGGGGAGACACAGATACGCAGTATTTT; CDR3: CSAIAGRGDTDTQYF
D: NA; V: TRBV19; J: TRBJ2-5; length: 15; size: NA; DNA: TGTGCCAGTAGTCCTCCGGGACACCACCAAGAGACCCAGTACTTC; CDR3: CASSPPGHHQETQYF
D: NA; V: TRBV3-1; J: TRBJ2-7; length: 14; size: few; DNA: TGTGCCAGCAGCCCCCGGGACGGAGGTTACGAGCAGTACTTC; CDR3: CASSPRDGGYEQYF
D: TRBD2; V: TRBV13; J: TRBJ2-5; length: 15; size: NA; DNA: TGTGCCAGCAGTAACTTGGGCGGGGGGAAAGAGACCCAGTACTTC; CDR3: CASSNLGGGKETQYF
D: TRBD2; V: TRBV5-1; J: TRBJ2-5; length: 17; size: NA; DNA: TGCGCCAGCAGCTTGCTAGGTAGCGGGGGCGTCCAAGAGACCCAGTACTTC; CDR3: CASSLLGSGGVQETQYF
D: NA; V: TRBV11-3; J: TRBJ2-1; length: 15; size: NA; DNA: TGTGCCAGCAGCTTAGGATACAGGGTAGGCGATGAGCAGTTCTTC; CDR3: CASSLGYRVGDEQFF
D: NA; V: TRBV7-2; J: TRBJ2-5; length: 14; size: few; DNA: TGTGCCAGCAGCCTGACACGTACACAAGAGACCCAGTACTTC; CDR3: CASSLTRTQETQYF
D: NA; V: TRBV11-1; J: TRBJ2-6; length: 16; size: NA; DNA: TGTGCCAGCAGCTCGGCGATATTCTCTGGGGCCAACGTCCTGACTTTC; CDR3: CASSSAIFSGANVLTF
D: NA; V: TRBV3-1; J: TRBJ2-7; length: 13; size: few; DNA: TGTGCCAGCAGCCACTACAGGGTCCACGAGCAGTACTTC; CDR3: CASSHYRVHEQYF
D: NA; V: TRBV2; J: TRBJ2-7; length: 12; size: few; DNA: TGTGCCAGCAGTGTTGATACCTACGAGCAGTACTTC; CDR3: CASSVDTYEQYF
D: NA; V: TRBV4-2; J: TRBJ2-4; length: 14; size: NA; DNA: TGTGCCAGCAGCCAAGCTTCAGCCAAAAACATTCAGTACTTC; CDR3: CASSQASAKNIQYF
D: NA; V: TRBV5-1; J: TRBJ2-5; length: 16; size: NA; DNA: TGCGCCAGCAGCTTGGCCGGGGCGAAACCTCAAGAGACCCAGTACTTC; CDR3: CASSLAGAKPQETQYF
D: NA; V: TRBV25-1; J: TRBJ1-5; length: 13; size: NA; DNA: TGTGCCAGCAGTGCACAGCTTTTGGGGCCCCAGCATTTT; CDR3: CASSAQLLGPQHF
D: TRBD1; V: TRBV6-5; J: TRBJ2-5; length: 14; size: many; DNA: TGTGCCAGCAGCTCTCGGACAGGGCGAGAGACCCAGTACTTC; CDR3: CASSSRTGRETQYF
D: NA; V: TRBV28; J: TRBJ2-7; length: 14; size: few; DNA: TGTGCCAGCAGCCCGTCGGGAATACCCTACGAGCAGTACTTC; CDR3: CASSPSGIPYEQYF
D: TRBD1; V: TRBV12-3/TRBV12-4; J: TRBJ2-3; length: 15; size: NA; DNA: TGTGCCAGCAGTTTGGGGGACAGGGTAGGAGATACGCAGTATTTT; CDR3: CASSLGDRVGDTQYF
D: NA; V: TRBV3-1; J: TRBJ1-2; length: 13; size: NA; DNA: TGTGCCAGCAGTTTCAGGGCCCTTAATGGCTACACCTTC; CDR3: CASSFRALNGYTF
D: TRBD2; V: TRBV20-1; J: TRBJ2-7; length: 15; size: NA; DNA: TGCAGTGCTAGTGGATCTAGCGGGCGCTCCTACGAGCAGTACTTC; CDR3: CSASGSSGRSYEQYF
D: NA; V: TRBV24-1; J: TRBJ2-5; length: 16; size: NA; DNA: TGTGCCACCAGTGATCCCGCGTGGGGGGCAGAGGAGATCCAGTACTTC; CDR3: CATSDPAWGAEEIQYF
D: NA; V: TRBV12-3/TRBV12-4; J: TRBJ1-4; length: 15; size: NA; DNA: TGTGCCAGCACCCCAGGCAGATTTTATAATGAAAAACTGTTTTTT; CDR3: CASTPGRFYNEKLFF
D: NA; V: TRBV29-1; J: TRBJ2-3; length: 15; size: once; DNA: TGCAGCGTGAACCGCAGGGTGTTCGACACAGATACGCAGTATTTT; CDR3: CSVNRRVFDTDTQYF
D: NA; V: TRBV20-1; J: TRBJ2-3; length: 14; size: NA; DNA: TGCAGTGCTAGAGATAGCCAGCATCCAGATACGCAGTATTTT; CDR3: CSARDSQHPDTQYF
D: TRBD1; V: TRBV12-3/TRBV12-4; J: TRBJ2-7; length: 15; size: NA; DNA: TGTGCCGGCAGTTCCTCGGACAGGGGAACCCACGAGCAGTACTTC; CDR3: CAGSSSDRGTHEQYF
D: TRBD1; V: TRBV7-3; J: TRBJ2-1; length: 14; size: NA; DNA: TGTGCCAGCAGCTCAGGACAGGCGAACAATGAGCAGTTCTTC; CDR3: CASSSGQANNEQFF
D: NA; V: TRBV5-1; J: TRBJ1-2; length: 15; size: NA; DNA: TGCGCCAGCAGCTACGGGATACCCTCTAACTATGGCTACACCTTC; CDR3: CASSYGIPSNYGYTF
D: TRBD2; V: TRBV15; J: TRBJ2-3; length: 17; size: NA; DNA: TGTGCCACCAGCAGGGGCTTTGGTAGCGGGGTCCCAGATACGCAGTATTTT; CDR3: CATSRGFGSGVPDTQYF
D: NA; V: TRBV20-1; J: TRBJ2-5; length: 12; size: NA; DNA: TGCAGTGCTAGGTGGTTAAAAGAGACCCAGTACTTC; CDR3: CSARWLKETQYF
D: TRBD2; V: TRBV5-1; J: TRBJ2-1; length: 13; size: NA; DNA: TGCGCCAGCTTTAGCGGGGGTTACAAGGAGCAGTTCTTC; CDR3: CASFSGGYKEQFF
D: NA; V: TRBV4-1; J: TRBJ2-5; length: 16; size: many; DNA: TGCGCCAGCAGCCAAGAGTACGGGGGAGTACAAGAGACCCAGTACTTC; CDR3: CASSQEYGGVQETQYF
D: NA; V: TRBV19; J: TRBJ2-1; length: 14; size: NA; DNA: TGTGCCAGTAGTATAGGAAGCAGCCGCAACGAGCAGTTCTTC; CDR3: CASSIGSSRNEQFF
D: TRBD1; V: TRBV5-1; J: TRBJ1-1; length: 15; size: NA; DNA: TGCGCCAGCAGCCGGAGACAGGGTCAGAACACTGAAGCTTTCTTT; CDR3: CASSRRQGQNTEAFF
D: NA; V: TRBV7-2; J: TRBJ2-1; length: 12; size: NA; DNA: TGTGCCAGCAGCTTACCCTCACATGAGCAGTTCTTC; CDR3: CASSLPSHEQFF
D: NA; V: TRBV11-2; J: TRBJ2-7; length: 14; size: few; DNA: TGTGCCAGCAGCTTAATCCCCAATTGGTACGAGCAGTACTTC; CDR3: CASSLIPNWYEQYF